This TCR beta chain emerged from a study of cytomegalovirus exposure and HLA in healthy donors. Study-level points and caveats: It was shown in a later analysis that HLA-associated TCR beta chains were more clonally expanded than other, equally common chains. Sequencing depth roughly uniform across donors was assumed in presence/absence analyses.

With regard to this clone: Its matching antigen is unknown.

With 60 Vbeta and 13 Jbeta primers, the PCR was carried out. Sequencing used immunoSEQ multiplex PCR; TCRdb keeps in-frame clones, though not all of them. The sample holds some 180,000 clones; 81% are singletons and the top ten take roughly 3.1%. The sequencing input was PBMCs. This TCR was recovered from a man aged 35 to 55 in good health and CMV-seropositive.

CDR3 nucleotide sequence: TGTGCCAGTAGTATCGGGATAAGTCAGCCCCAGCATTTT. Translating it yields CASSIGISQPQHF. The chain recombines TRBV19 with TRBJ1-5; no reliable D call. The CDR3 covers 13 residues. The germline gives CDR1 LNHDA, CDR2 SQIVND (reference sequence). V was trimmed by 3 bases and J by 6 bases, leaving 9 bases between them.